The clone carrying this T cell receptor (beta chain) showed up just a few times. V lost 2 bases, J lost 6 bases, and 3 bases stayed unmatched. The CDR3 has 14 residues. The germline V gene encodes CDR1 DFQATT and CDR2 SNEGSKA (reference sequence). The data derive from a study of T cells in Graves' hyperthyroidism and ophthalmopathy. The investigators amplified TCR beta CDR3 regions from RNA transcripts. TCR CDR3 underwent first-round RT-PCR with the HTBI primer set. TCRdb reanalysed the multiplex PCR reads using MiXCR and keeps one entry per CDR3 protein. The sample lists 550,000 to 850,000 distinct CDR3 sequences, 18% seen once, with over 15% in the top ten.

The TCR comes from a woman aged 50 to 65 with Graves' hyperthyroidism that later progressed to Graves' ophthalmopathy. The chain is built from TRBV20-1 and TRBJ1-6; 8 positions match TRBD1. Sequences were obtained from blood. CDR3 DNA: TGCAGTGCTAGACCGGGACAGGTTAATTCACCCCTCCACTTT. Translating gives CSARPGQVNSPLHF.